The clone carrying this T cell receptor beta chain was counted at least ten times. Authors' processing steps: The assay estimated nucleated cells by amplifying reference gene primers. Only in-frame clones appear in the TCRdb table, and some are missing; sequencing was by immunoSEQ multiplex PCR. V and J calls and clone size come straight from that table; D and trimming were deduced from the DNA. The table includes about 72,000 clones, 82% detected once. The germline V and J ends were trimmed by 3 bases and 5 bases, with 13 bases remaining between them. CDR1 is LNHNV, CDR2 YYDKDF, per germline (reference sequence). The CDR3 extends over 15 amino acids. The data stem from a study of blood T cell repertoires in COVID-19. On the study more broadly: Samples representing acute and convalescent COVID-19 were sourced from the United States, Italy and Spain. T cells, B-cell-depleted T cells, or PBMCs provided the cDNA or gDNA that served as material.

The material sequenced was peripheral blood. The rearrangement joins TRBV15 to TRBJ1-4; a weak D match, TRBD1 (5 bases). This TCR came from a human donor in a cohort sampled during active COVID-19. The CDR3 protein is CATSRARGDNEKLFF. The CDR3 DNA sequence: TGTGCCACCAGCAGGGCCCGGGGGGACAATGAAAAACTGTTTTTT.